The 2 T cell receptor beta chains reported below all come from one sample, sequenced in a study of blood T cell repertoires in COVID-19. TCRdb keeps only in-frame clones here, not all; method: immunoSEQ multiplex PCR. Of a few hundred thousand clones in the sample, roughly 84% were seen once. Input material: PBMCs or T cells enriched from blood (not recorded which). The receptor set was obtained from a man aged 45 to 65 who had recovered from COVID-19.

This chain links TRBV11-2 with TRBJ1-2, with 8 bases identical to TRBD1. The CDR3 consists of 15 residues. Germline V CDR1 and CDR2: SGHAT, FQNNGV. Trimming cost V 4 bases and J 1 base; bases outside gene matches: 5. CDR3 DNA: TGTGCCAGCAGCTCCCGGGACAGGATTAACTATGGCTACACCTTC. Translated, it gives CASSSRDRINYGYTF.

This chain uses TRBV15 with TRBJ1-2; 9 nucleotides align to TRBD1. There are 15 residues in the CDR3. V shed 3 bases and J 7 bases; nucleotides not matched to a gene: 9. CDR1 and CDR2 from the germline V gene are LNHNV and YYDKDF (reference sequence). CDR3 protein: CATSSPGQGKGGYTF. The CDR3 region has the DNA TGTGCCACCAGCAGCCCCGGACAGGGGAAAGGTGGCTACACCTTC.